Listed below are T cell receptor beta chains from one sample, sequenced in a study of cytomegalovirus exposure and HLA in healthy donors. This table comes from immunoSEQ multiplex PCR, and its TCRdb copy is limited to in-frame clones, with some not included. The table includes approximately 85,000 clones, approximately 72% detected once. Sequencing input: PBMCs. These TCRs come from a woman between 35 and 50 years old in good health and CMV-seropositive. Each CDR3 is given with its conserved first and last residue. Each record gives: J gene, D gene, clone size, V gene, CDR3 DNA, CDR3 protein. The D gene is left open where the match is weak. Clone size is given for some rows only: seen once, a few or many times, or a class if the clone is expanded.

j_call: TRBJ2-3; d_call: NA; clone_size: NA; v_call: TRBV4-3; cdr3_nt: TGCGCCAGCAGCCACTATCCCGAAGTAAGCACAGATACGCAGTATTTT; cdr3_aa: CASSHYPEVSTDTQYF
j_call: TRBJ2-2; d_call: TRBD2; clone_size: NA; v_call: TRBV28; cdr3_nt: TGTGCCAGCAGTCCGGGACTAGTGGTCGCCGGGGAGCTGTTTTTT; cdr3_aa: CASSPGLVVAGELFF
j_call: TRBJ1-5; d_call: NA; clone_size: once; v_call: TRBV27; cdr3_nt: TGTGCCAGCAGTTTTTCGCAGGTGGCCGATCAGCCCCAGCATTTT; cdr3_aa: CASSFSQVADQPQHF
j_call: TRBJ2-5; d_call: NA; clone_size: once; v_call: TRBV18; cdr3_nt: TGTGCCAGCTCAGCGTCAAATTGGGGCCGCCTACAGGAGACCCAGTACTTC; cdr3_aa: CASSASNWGRLQETQYF
j_call: TRBJ1-2; d_call: NA; clone_size: NA; v_call: TRBV5-1; cdr3_nt: TGCGCCAGCAGTGGACAGCATAACTATGGCTACACCTTC; cdr3_aa: CASSGQHNYGYTF
j_call: TRBJ2-7; d_call: NA; clone_size: few; v_call: TRBV7-9; cdr3_nt: TGTGCCAGCAGCGGAACTGGGACTTACGAGCAGTACTTC; cdr3_aa: CASSGTGTYEQYF
j_call: TRBJ1-2; d_call: NA; clone_size: NA; v_call: TRBV7-9; cdr3_nt: TGTGCCAGCAGCTTAGCACGGGATGGCTACACCTTC; cdr3_aa: CASSLARDGYTF
j_call: TRBJ2-7; d_call: TRBD1; clone_size: few; v_call: TRBV6-5; cdr3_nt: TGTGCCAGCAGCTCCGGACAGGCCCGGGAGCAGTACTTC; cdr3_aa: CASSSGQAREQYF
j_call: TRBJ1-1; d_call: NA; clone_size: NA; v_call: TRBV7-8; cdr3_nt: TGTGCCAGCAGCTTAGCCAACGTCGGGAACACTGAAGCTTTCTTT; cdr3_aa: CASSLANVGNTEAFF
j_call: TRBJ2-7; d_call: NA; clone_size: few; v_call: TRBV28; cdr3_nt: TGTGCCAGTGGACAGAATTCCTACGAGCAGTACTTC; cdr3_aa: CASGQNSYEQYF
j_call: TRBJ2-2; d_call: NA; clone_size: once; v_call: TRBV6-6; cdr3_nt: TGTGCCAGCAGTTACTCAACCGGGGCCGGGGAGCTGTTTTTT; cdr3_aa: CASSYSTGAGELFF
j_call: TRBJ2-1; d_call: NA; clone_size: once; v_call: TRBV27; cdr3_nt: TGTGCCAGCAGTCCCCTGAACAGGGTAAACTCCTACAATGAGCAGTTCTTC; cdr3_aa: CASSPLNRVNSYNEQFF
j_call: TRBJ2-3; d_call: TRBD1; clone_size: once; v_call: TRBV4-3; cdr3_nt: TGCGCCAGCAGCCAAGATGCGGGACAGGGTGGGGCAGATACGCAGTATTTT; cdr3_aa: CASSQDAGQGGADTQYF
j_call: TRBJ2-3; d_call: TRBD2; clone_size: NA; v_call: TRBV5-6; cdr3_nt: TGTGCCAGCAGCTTGGCCACTAGCGGGACTTTCACAGATACGCAGTATTTT; cdr3_aa: CASSLATSGTFTDTQYF
j_call: TRBJ2-3; d_call: TRBD2; clone_size: NA; v_call: TRBV7-9; cdr3_nt: TGTGCCAGCAGCTTAGGAGACTTGGCGGGAGGCCTGAGTACAGATACGCAGTATTTT; cdr3_aa: CASSLGDLAGGLSTDTQYF
j_call: TRBJ2-3; d_call: TRBD2; clone_size: NA; v_call: TRBV4-3; cdr3_nt: TGCGCCAGCAGCCAGTCTAGCGGGGACACAGATACGCAGTATTTT; cdr3_aa: CASSQSSGDTDTQYF
j_call: TRBJ2-5; d_call: TRBD2; clone_size: NA; v_call: TRBV25-1; cdr3_nt: TGTGCCACCGACGGGGGGACTCAAGAGACCCAGTACTTC; cdr3_aa: CATDGGTQETQYF
j_call: TRBJ1-4; d_call: NA; clone_size: NA; v_call: TRBV9; cdr3_nt: TGTGCCAGCAGCTTCGGCAGGGGAGATGAAAAACTGTTTTTT; cdr3_aa: CASSFGRGDEKLFF
j_call: TRBJ1-5; d_call: NA; clone_size: NA; v_call: TRBV19; cdr3_nt: TGTGCCAGTAGTATAGAGAGGGTGGGCAATCAGCCCCAGCATTTT; cdr3_aa: CASSIERVGNQPQHF
j_call: TRBJ1-2; d_call: NA; clone_size: NA; v_call: TRBV19; cdr3_nt: TGTGCCAGTGGGGGGTCCAACGATTATGGCTACACCTTC; cdr3_aa: CASGGSNDYGYTF
j_call: TRBJ2-1; d_call: TRBD2; clone_size: NA; v_call: TRBV4-2; cdr3_nt: TGTGCCAGCAGCCAAGATAACAGCGGGGGCTACAATGAGCAGTTCTTC; cdr3_aa: CASSQDNSGGYNEQFF
j_call: TRBJ1-5; d_call: TRBD1; clone_size: NA; v_call: TRBV27; cdr3_nt: TGTGCCAGCAGTCGACAGGGCGGTAATCAGCCCCAGCATTTT; cdr3_aa: CASSRQGGNQPQHF
j_call: TRBJ1-5; d_call: TRBD1; clone_size: NA; v_call: TRBV29-1; cdr3_nt: TGCAGCGCCACTTTAAACAGGGGCCCTAATCAGCCCCAGCATTTT; cdr3_aa: CSATLNRGPNQPQHF
j_call: TRBJ1-6; d_call: NA; clone_size: NA; v_call: TRBV5-1; cdr3_nt: TGCGCCAGCAGTTCCCAGGGGCTATATAATTCACCCCTCCACTTT; cdr3_aa: CASSSQGLYNSPLHF
j_call: TRBJ1-2; d_call: NA; clone_size: NA; v_call: TRBV11-2; cdr3_nt: TGTGCCAGCAGCTTAGCAGGGAGGTATGGCTACACCTTC; cdr3_aa: CASSLAGRYGYTF
j_call: TRBJ2-2; d_call: NA; clone_size: few; v_call: TRBV6-4; cdr3_nt: TGTGCCAGCAGTGGCTTCGCGACCGGGGAGCTGTTTTTT; cdr3_aa: CASSGFATGELFF
j_call: TRBJ2-1; d_call: TRBD2; clone_size: NA; v_call: TRBV5-1; cdr3_nt: TGCGCCAGCAGCTTAGCGGGAGGTACCTACAATGAGCAGTTCTTC; cdr3_aa: CASSLAGGTYNEQFF
j_call: TRBJ1-2; d_call: NA; clone_size: NA; v_call: TRBV5-1; cdr3_nt: TGCGCCAGCAGCTTGGGGGGGGGCTATGGCTACACCTTC; cdr3_aa: CASSLGGGYGYTF
j_call: TRBJ2-2; d_call: NA; clone_size: NA; v_call: TRBV2; cdr3_nt: TGTGCCAGGGGATCCGGGGGAAACACCGGGGAGCTGTTTTTT; cdr3_aa: CARGSGGNTGELFF
j_call: TRBJ2-7; d_call: TRBD1; clone_size: NA; v_call: TRBV19; cdr3_nt: TGTGCCAGTAAGGAAGGGACAGGGGGCAGGGAGCAGTACTTC; cdr3_aa: CASKEGTGGREQYF
j_call: TRBJ2-7; d_call: NA; clone_size: few; v_call: TRBV10-3; cdr3_nt: TGTGCCATCGGACAGAAAGAATCGGGCGAGCAGTACTTC; cdr3_aa: CAIGQKESGEQYF
j_call: TRBJ2-3; d_call: TRBD1; clone_size: NA; v_call: TRBV10-3; cdr3_nt: TGTGCCATCAGTGGTAACAGGGGGCTCTCCACAGATACGCAGTATTTT; cdr3_aa: CAISGNRGLSTDTQYF
j_call: TRBJ1-5; d_call: NA; clone_size: NA; v_call: TRBV4-3; cdr3_nt: TGCGCCAGCAGCCAAGATCGGACGGGGGCGGGGGCATTTAGCAATCAGCCCCAGCATTTT; cdr3_aa: CASSQDRTGAGAFSNQPQHF
j_call: TRBJ1-4; d_call: NA; clone_size: NA; v_call: TRBV5-1; cdr3_nt: TGCGCCAGCAGCTTGGGGCCTGAGGCTAATGAAAAACTGTTTTTT; cdr3_aa: CASSLGPEANEKLFF
j_call: TRBJ2-1; d_call: NA; clone_size: NA; v_call: TRBV10-3; cdr3_nt: TGTGCCACTTACGGGGGGCAGGGGAGCTCCTACAATGAGCAGTTCTTC; cdr3_aa: CATYGGQGSSYNEQFF
j_call: TRBJ1-2; d_call: NA; clone_size: few; v_call: TRBV10-2; cdr3_nt: TGCGCCAGCAGCACTAGGCGGGGGACACAGAACTATGGCTACACCTTC; cdr3_aa: CASSTRRGTQNYGYTF
j_call: TRBJ1-2; d_call: NA; clone_size: NA; v_call: TRBV7-2; cdr3_nt: TGTGCCAGCAGCCCAGCCCAACGAGGTGGTTATGGCTACACCTTC; cdr3_aa: CASSPAQRGGYGYTF
j_call: TRBJ2-5; d_call: NA; clone_size: NA; v_call: TRBV10-1; cdr3_nt: TGCGCCAGCAGTGAGTCAATAGGCCCAGGGGAGACCCAGTACTTC; cdr3_aa: CASSESIGPGETQYF
j_call: TRBJ1-1; d_call: TRBD1; clone_size: NA; v_call: TRBV4-2; cdr3_nt: TGTGCCAGCAGCCCCTTGACAGGGATGAACACTGAAGCTTTCTTT; cdr3_aa: CASSPLTGMNTEAFF
j_call: TRBJ1-2; d_call: NA; clone_size: NA; v_call: TRBV5-5; cdr3_nt: TGTGCCAGCAGGAAAAACAGGGATGGCTACACCTTC; cdr3_aa: CASRKNRDGYTF
j_call: TRBJ2-7; d_call: TRBD2; clone_size: few; v_call: TRBV30; cdr3_nt: TGTGCCTGGGGGGGCACCGGGACTAGCTCTTACGAGCAGTACTTC; cdr3_aa: CAWGGTGTSSYEQYF
j_call: TRBJ1-4; d_call: TRBD1; clone_size: NA; v_call: TRBV6-5; cdr3_nt: TGTGCCAGCAGTCGGACAGGGGGCTTTGAAAAACTGTTTTTT; cdr3_aa: CASSRTGGFEKLFF
j_call: TRBJ1-2; d_call: TRBD1; clone_size: NA; v_call: TRBV5-1; cdr3_nt: TGCGCCAGCAGCCCAGAAAGGACAGGCCCCACGACGTCCCACTATGGCTACACCTTC; cdr3_aa: CASSPERTGPTTSHYGYTF
j_call: TRBJ1-4; d_call: NA; clone_size: NA; v_call: TRBV19; cdr3_nt: TGTGCCAGTAATGACCGCAAAGGGGAACTGTTTTTT; cdr3_aa: CASNDRKGELFF
j_call: TRBJ2-1; d_call: TRBD2; clone_size: NA; v_call: TRBV19; cdr3_nt: TGTGCCAGTAGTCACAAGACTAGCGGGAATGAGCAGTTCTTC; cdr3_aa: CASSHKTSGNEQFF
j_call: TRBJ1-4; d_call: TRBD1; clone_size: NA; v_call: TRBV5-1; cdr3_nt: TGCGCCAGCAGCCACGGACAGGGTGAAAAACTGTTTTTT; cdr3_aa: CASSHGQGEKLFF
j_call: TRBJ2-2; d_call: TRBD1; clone_size: NA; v_call: TRBV28; cdr3_nt: TGTGCCAGCAGTTCCGGACAGGGTACCGGGGAGCTGTTTTTT; cdr3_aa: CASSSGQGTGELFF
j_call: TRBJ1-1; d_call: TRBD1; clone_size: NA; v_call: TRBV7-9; cdr3_nt: TGTGCCAGCAGCCGACAGGGGTACACTGAAGCTTTCTTT; cdr3_aa: CASSRQGYTEAFF
j_call: TRBJ2-5; d_call: TRBD1; clone_size: once; v_call: TRBV15; cdr3_nt: TGTGCCACCAACGCGGACAGGACCCTCCAAGAGACCCAGTACTTC; cdr3_aa: CATNADRTLQETQYF
j_call: TRBJ1-5; d_call: TRBD1; clone_size: NA; v_call: TRBV28; cdr3_nt: TGTGCCAGTGGGGACAGCCCCAATCAGCCCCAGCATTTT; cdr3_aa: CASGDSPNQPQHF
j_call: TRBJ2-5; d_call: TRBD1; clone_size: NA; v_call: TRBV5-1; cdr3_nt: TGCGCCAGCAGCTTGGGGTTGAGGACAGGGGACAGCGAAGAGACCCAGTACTTC; cdr3_aa: CASSLGLRTGDSEETQYF
j_call: TRBJ1-5; d_call: NA; clone_size: few; v_call: TRBV19; cdr3_nt: TGTGCCAGTAGTATCCGAGGCAGCGATAGCAATCAGCCCCAGCATTTT; cdr3_aa: CASSIRGSDSNQPQHF
j_call: TRBJ1-1; d_call: NA; clone_size: few; v_call: TRBV27; cdr3_nt: TGTGCCAGCAGTGATAGCGGGGGCGCGAACACTGAAGCTTTCTTT; cdr3_aa: CASSDSGGANTEAFF
j_call: TRBJ1-1; d_call: TRBD1; clone_size: NA; v_call: TRBV5-6; cdr3_nt: TGTGCCAGCAGCTGGGGTGGACAGGGGGGGAACACTGAAGCTTTCTTT; cdr3_aa: CASSWGGQGGNTEAFF
j_call: TRBJ2-7; d_call: TRBD2; clone_size: NA; v_call: TRBV19; cdr3_nt: TGTGCCAGCCGTCAACAAGCGGGAGCGACCGACTACGAGCAGTACTTC; cdr3_aa: CASRQQAGATDYEQYF
j_call: TRBJ2-7; d_call: TRBD1; clone_size: NA; v_call: TRBV2; cdr3_nt: TGTGCCAGCGGAGAGTGGGACAGGTACGGAGGGCTCTACGAGCAGTACTTC; cdr3_aa: CASGEWDRYGGLYEQYF
j_call: TRBJ1-1; d_call: NA; clone_size: few; v_call: TRBV30; cdr3_nt: TGTGCCTGGAGTGTACCTCTGACAGACACTTTCTTT; cdr3_aa: CAWSVPLTDTFF
j_call: TRBJ1-2; d_call: TRBD1; clone_size: NA; v_call: TRBV30; cdr3_nt: TGTGCCTGGAGTGTGCAGGGGGCGTTAGGCTATGGCTACACCTTC; cdr3_aa: CAWSVQGALGYGYTF
j_call: TRBJ1-4; d_call: NA; clone_size: NA; v_call: TRBV2; cdr3_nt: TGTGCCAGCGGGGCGACCAGTTCCGAAAAACTGTTTTTT; cdr3_aa: CASGATSSEKLFF